A single T cell receptor beta chain is shown here with its context. The data belong to a study of T cell changes during pregnancy in multiple sclerosis. Using immunoSEQ multiplex PCR, the repertoire was profiled, and TCRdb retains in-frame clones only, with some absent. The table records approximately 35,000 clones, about 90% of them present only once. The junction had 3 bases not matched to a gene; V was cut back by 0 bases and J by 5 bases. The CDR3 has 16 residues. Per germline, CDR1 SGHTS and CDR2 YDEGEE. The source was CD4+ T cells from peripheral blood mononuclear cells, collected in the third trimester of pregnancy. This clonotype was sampled from a female donor in good health, enrolled as a control in a pregnancy study. V and J are TRBV5-8 and TRBJ2-3, with 13 bases fitting TRBD2. CDR3 protein: CASSLVTSGGEDTQYF. The DNA for the CDR3 is TGTGCCAGCAGCTTGGTTACTAGCGGGGGGGAAGATACGCAGTATTTT.